These 19 T cell receptor beta chains share one sample of origin, sequenced in a study of T cells after yellow fever vaccination. TCRdb ran MiXCR on the 5' RACE reads and lists one entry per CDR3 protein. The data show under 700,000 distinct CDR3 sequences, with about a sixth seen just once and roughly 17% held by the top ten. The sample consisted of PBMCs, taken 5 days after the first yellow fever vaccination. The receptors come from a man aged 18 to 30 who received the YFV17D yellow fever vaccine.

Only a few counts were recorded for this clonotype. This chain joins TRBV6-1 and TRBJ2-7, with 7 nucleotides matching TRBD2. CDR1 is MNHNS, CDR2 SASEGT, per germline. Trimming at V came to 4 bases and at J to 7 bases, leaving 10 bases not matched to a gene. The CDR3 covers 14 residues. The CDR3 DNA sequence: TGTGCCAGCAGTGCAGTGGCGGGGGTTAGGGAGCAGTACTTC. Encoded protein: CASSAVAGVREQYF.

This clonotype was counted a few times. The chain employs TRBV7-9 and TRBJ2-1, with a weak D call TRBD2 (5 bases). This CDR3 comprises 14 residues. Germline values: CDR1 SEHNR, CDR2 FQNEAQ (reference sequence). V was shortened by 4 bases and J by 5 bases, with 12 bases between the two germline ends. The CDR3 sequence is CASSSPGNHNEQFF. CDR3 nucleotides: TGTGCCAGCAGCTCCCCGGGGAACCACAATGAGCAGTTCTTC. Full variable domain (remainder filled in from reference TRBV7-9 and TRBJ2-1): DTGVSQNPRHKITKRGQNVTFRCDPISEHNRLYWYRQTLGQGPEFLTYFQNEAQLEKSRLLSDRFSAERPKGSFSTLEIQRTEQGDSAMYLCASSSPGNHNEQFFGPGTRLTVL.

This chain connects TRBV11-2 to TRBJ1-1; 10 bases align to TRBD1. This CDR3 is 21 amino acids long. Trimming cost V 5 bases and J 1 base; bases outside gene matches: 22. The germline gives CDR1 SGHAT, CDR2 FQNNGV. The CDR3 protein is CASSDPRDRGPLLAGNTEAFF. CDR3 nucleotide sequence: TGTGCCAGCAGCGACCCTCGGGACAGGGGACCTCTCTTGGCTGGGAACACTGAAGCTTTCTTT.

This clonotype occurred many times. The chain has TRBV5-1 and TRBJ2-7; 9 bases fit TRBD1. Germline V lookup: CDR1 SGHRS, CDR2 YFSETQ. The ends lost 2 bases at V and 0 bases at J; junction bases unmatched: 3. The CDR3 runs 15 residues. For the CDR3, the DNA is TGCGCCAGCAGCTTACGGACAGGGGTCTCCTACGAGCAGTACGTC. Its translation: CASSLRTGVSYEQYV.

The chain carries TRBV15 and TRBJ2-3; weak D call: TRBD1 (5 bases). Trimming pared 2 bases from V and 1 base from J, leaving 7 bases between. The germline V gene encodes CDR1 LNHNV and CDR2 YYDKDF (reference sequence). The CDR3 covers 14 residues. The CDR3 coding sequence is TGTGCCACCAGCAGACAAGGGGGCACAGATACGCAGTATTTT. This gives the protein CATSRQGGTDTQYF.

This clonotype came up a few times. This chain connects TRBV4-3 to TRBJ2-2, with TRBD1 matching 8 bases. The CDR3 consists of 17 residues. Germline CDR1 and CDR2: LGHNA and YSLEER. V was pared by 1 base and J by 3 bases, with 7 bases of the junction left unmatched. This chain's CDR3 is CASSQGILDRDTGELFF. DNA for the CDR3: TGCGCCAGCAGCCAAGGGATTTTGGACAGGGACACCGGGGAGCTGTTTTTT.

The V call is TRBV2, the J call TRBJ2-7; D may be TRBD1 (7 bases). The CDR3 runs 16 residues. V lost 0 bases, J lost 2 bases, and 14 bases lay in between. CDR1 and CDR2 from the germline V gene are SNHLY and FYNNEI. This CDR3 is CASSEAGGTVTYEQYV. The CDR3, as DNA: TGTGCCAGCAGTGAAGCCGGAGGGACAGTTACCTACGAGCAGTACGTC.

The gene calls are TRBV12-3 or TRBV12-4 and TRBJ2-2; D perhaps matches TRBD1 (5 bases). Trimming cost V 7 bases and J 4 bases, with 16 bases left between them. The CDR3 has 15 amino acids. CDR3 amino acids: CASTVGVLSTGELFF. CDR3 sequence (DNA): TGTGCCAGCACCGTAGGGGTTCTGAGCACCGGGGAGCTGTTTTTT.

In its sample, this clonotype was seen a few times. The rearrangement uses TRBV12-3 or TRBV12-4 and TRBJ1-1, with D unresolved. V lost 6 bases and J lost 0, with 11 bases in between. CDR3 length equals 14 residues. The CDR3 coding sequence is TGTGCCAGCAGCCGAGGACGGATGAACACTGAAGCTTTCTTT. This encodes CASSRGRMNTEAFF.

The rearrangement joins TRBV11-2 to TRBJ1-1; weak D call: TRBD1 (5 bases). The CDR3 has 14 residues. Per germline, CDR1 SGHAT and CDR2 FQNNGV. V lost 7 bases and J 1 base, leaving 13 bases between the germline ends. DNA for the CDR3: TGTGCCAGCACCCGTTCCCAGGGGAACACTGAAGCTTTCTTT. As protein: CASTRSQGNTEAFF.

This clonotype was found a few times. The V gene is TRBV6-1, the J gene TRBJ1-4; D unclear. Between the trimmed V and J ends, which lost 6 bases and 8 bases, there was a span of 13 bases. CDR1 is MNHNS and CDR2 is SASEGT in the germline V gene. This CDR3 has 13 amino acids. CDR3 nucleotides: TGTGCCAGCAGCGGACCGGCCCGCGAAAAACTGTTTTTT. It is translated as CASSGPAREKLFF.

This chain connects TRBV29-1 to TRBJ1-2, with TRBD1 identical over 12 bases. J gave up 5 bases and V 7 bases, and 8 bases lay outside the gene matches. The V gene's germline CDR1 is SQVTM and CDR2 ANQGSEA. This CDR3 region has 14 residues. Written as DNA, the CDR3 is TGCAGCGCCGCGGGACAGGGGGCCGAATATGGCTACACCTTC. This sequence encodes CSAAGQGAEYGYTF.

This clonotype was recorded many times. The V call is TRBV5-1, the J call TRBJ1-1; D is ambiguous. V lost 4 bases, J lost 0 bases, and 22 bases lay in between. The germline CDR1 and CDR2 sequences are SGHRS and YFSETQ. The CDR3 is 18 amino acids. CDR3 DNA: TGCGCCAGCAGCCCCCCTCGGACCGCGGGAACCATGAACACTGAAGCTTTCTTT. This sequence encodes CASSPPRTAGTMNTEAFF.

Only a few counts were recorded for this clonotype. This sequence joins TRBV6-4 and TRBJ2-3; D not resolved. CDR3 size: 12 residues. V lost 6 bases and J 5 bases, leaving 9 bases between the germline ends. Germline values: CDR1 MRHNA, CDR2 SNTAGT. The CDR3 nucleotides are TGTGCCAGCAGGCCGGATTTAGATACGCAGTATTTT. Amino acid sequence: CASRPDLDTQYF.

The chain carries TRBV3-1 and TRBJ2-2, with D possibly matching TRBD2 (6 bases). Germline CDR1 is LGHDT and CDR2 is YNNKEL (reference sequence). Trimming took 0 bases from V and 5 from J, leaving 7 bases between them. The CDR3 spans 14 residues. CDR3 nucleotides: TGTGCCAGCAGCCAAGATGCGGGAACCGGGGAGCTGTTTTTT. Protein sequence: CASSQDAGTGELFF.

The gene calls are TRBV12-3 or TRBV12-4 and TRBJ2-3; the D is unclear. V lost 1 base to trimming and J lost 10 bases, with 12 bases between them. This CDR3 is 13 amino acids long. The CDR3 loop reads CASSLGSSKAQYF. CDR3 nucleotide sequence: TGTGCCAGCAGTTTAGGGTCGAGCAAGGCGCAGTATTTT.

This chain joins TRBV20-1 and TRBJ2-7, with no clear D. Germline V gene lookup returns CDR1 DFQATT and CDR2 SNEGSKA (reference sequence). CDR3 length: 14 amino acids. V dropped 2 bases and J dropped 2 bases, with 13 bases sitting between them. The CDR3 nucleotides read TGCAGTGCTAGAAATGACGGCTATACCTACGAGCAGTACTTC. It encodes CSARNDGYTYEQYF.

The CDR3 spells CASSYSDSQGTGELFF. Written as DNA, the CDR3 is TGTGCCAGCAGTTACTCCGACAGCCAGGGCACCGGGGAGCTGTTTTTT. The chain combines TRBV6-5 with TRBJ2-2, with TRBD1 as a possible D gene (5 bases). The germline gives CDR1 MNHEY, CDR2 SVGAGI. V was trimmed by 0 bases and J by 4 bases, leaving 12 bases between them. The CDR3 extends over 16 amino acids.

This chain connects TRBV6-5 to TRBJ2-3; D unresolved. Germline CDR1 reads MNHEY; CDR2 reads SVGAGI. Between the trimmed V and J ends, which lost 4 bases and 1 base, there was a span of 9 bases. The CDR3 loop spans 14 amino acids. CDR3 loop: CASSLYLGTDTQYF. CDR3 DNA sequence: TGTGCCAGCAGTTTATACCTTGGCACAGATACGCAGTATTTT.